The 16 T cell receptor beta chains in this list originate from one sample, sequenced in a study of T cells in Graves' hyperthyroidism and ophthalmopathy. It was RNA transcripts that yielded the amplified TCR beta CDR3 regions. HTBI primers were employed in a first-round RT-PCR of the TCR CDR3. Each CDR3 protein is one row after TCRdb ran MiXCR on the multiplex PCR reads. The repertoire holds hundreds of thousands of distinct CDR3 sequences, with around 38% as singletons. Sequencing was performed on blood. Receptor source: a man between 18 and 35 years old with Graves' hyperthyroidism.

This clonotype was found once. CDR3 region: CASRTLGQPQHF. The CDR3 DNA sequence: TGTGCCAGCAGGACCCTGGGGCAGCCCCAGCATTTT. The chain uses TRBV19 and TRBJ1-5; D is ambiguous. The germline V gene has CDR1 LNHDA and CDR2 SQIVND (reference sequence). The CDR3 consists of 12 residues. V was pared by 9 bases and J by 7 bases, with 13 bases between.

The chain joins TRBV5-1 to TRBJ1-6; D gene unclear. Trimming took 0 bases from V and 9 from J, leaving 7 bases between them. The CDR3 loop spans 13 amino acids. From germline, CDR1 is SGHRS and CDR2 YFSETQ. The CDR3 loop is CASSLEDSSPLHF. As DNA, the CDR3 is TGCGCCAGCAGCTTGGAGGATAGTTCACCCCTCCACTTT.

This clonotype was observed once. With a much larger clone just one base away, this may be a read error. This likely comes from a read error, as the CDR3 has no conserved phenylalanine or tryptophan at its end. The chain is built from TRBV14 and TRBJ2-5; TRBD2 matches 8 bases. This CDR3 is 14 amino acids long. Germline values: CDR1 SGHDN, CDR2 FVKESK. The V segment lost 4 bases and the J segment 2 bases; nucleotides outside the gene matches: 3. This chain's CDR3 is CASSLSGEQETQYS. DNA of the CDR3: TGTGCCAGCAGCCTTAGCGGGGAACAAGAGACCCAGTACTCC.

The chain uses TRBV7-2 and TRBJ2-5; D uncertain. The length of the CDR3 is 15 residues. Per the germline V gene, CDR1 is SGHTA and CDR2 is FQGNSA. Trimming pared 1 base from V and 5 bases from J, leaving 14 bases between. CDR3 protein: CASSLVGNYEETQYF. CDR3 DNA: TGTGCCAGCAGCTTAGTGGGAAACTACGAGGAGACCCAGTACTTC.

Points on this clonotype: Given a much more abundant clone one base away, this may be a read error. The J gene is TRBJ1-4, the V gene TRBV2; 8 positions agree with TRBD1. CDR1 and CDR2 from the germline V gene are SNHLY and FYNNEI. V lost 8 bases, J lost 5 bases, and 4 bases stayed unmatched. The CDR3 runs to 13 residues. The CDR3 is CASGDRLNEKLFF. The DNA for the CDR3 is TGTGCCAGCGGGGACAGGTTAAATGAAAAACTGTTTTTT.

The V gene is TRBV12-3 or TRBV12-4, the J gene TRBJ2-7; 8 nucleotides match TRBD1. J lost 1 base, V lost 5 bases, and 4 bases had no gene match. The CDR3 length is 14 residues. CDR3 residues: CASSLQGESYEQYF. CDR3 DNA: TGTGCCAGCAGTCTACAGGGGGAGTCCTACGAGCAGTACTTC.

The chain's CDR3 is CSVEDRGTGDGYTF. The CDR3 DNA sequence: TGCAGCGTTGAAGACAGAGGGACCGGGGATGGCTACACCTTC. The rearrangement uses TRBV29-1 and TRBJ1-2; a weak D match, TRBD1 (5 bases). This CDR3 region has 14 residues. V lost 0 bases and J 6 bases, leaving 14 bases between the germline ends. Germline V gene lookup returns CDR1 SQVTM and CDR2 ANQGSEA.

In its sample, this clonotype was seen a few times. The rearrangement uses TRBV2 and TRBJ2-2, with D maybe TRBD1 (6 bases). CDR3 length equals 15 residues. Deletions cut 10 bases from V and 0 bases from J, with 15 bases between. Germline lookup yields CDR1 SNHLY and CDR2 FYNNEI. CDR3 loop: CATFPGTTNTGELFF. CDR3 sequence (DNA): TGTGCCACCTTTCCCGGGACAACGAACACCGGGGAGCTGTTTTTT.

This clonotype was recorded at least ten times. This chain joins TRBV25-1 and TRBJ1-1; unclear D gene. The CDR3 is made up of 13 amino acids. Trimming took off 6 bases at V and 3 bases at J, with 11 bases between the two ends. Germline values: CDR1 MGHDK, CDR2 SYGVNS. The CDR3 sequence is CASRLEKDTEAFF. The DNA of the CDR3 is TGTGCCAGCAGGTTGGAGAAGGACACTGAAGCTTTCTTT.

This clonotype was found a few times. The rearrangement links TRBV4-1 to TRBJ1-2; D remains unclear. The V end lost 0 bases, the J end lost 8 bases, and 19 bases lay between the germline ends. The CDR3 has 16 amino acids. Germline V gene data show CDR1 as MGHRA and CDR2 as YSYEKL. The CDR3 spells CASSQEGHGILGGYTF. DNA of the CDR3: TGCGCCAGCAGCCAAGAGGGTCATGGCATCCTGGGAGGCTACACCTTC.

The V gene is TRBV7-3, the J gene TRBJ2-7; a possible D gene is TRBD1 (5 bases). CDR3 size: 13 residues. Germline V gene sequence: CDR1 SGHTA, CDR2 FQGTGA. Trimming took 2 bases from V and 7 from J, leaving 12 bases between them. The CDR3 coding sequence is TGTGCCAGCAGCTTAGGGTCCGCAGGGGAGCAGTACTTC. Its translation: CASSLGSAGEQYF. Full variable domain (outside the CDR3, taken from reference TRBV7-3 and TRBJ2-7): GAGVSQTPSNKVTEKGKYVELRCDPISGHTALYWYRQSLGQGPEFLIYFQGTGAADDSGLPNDRFFAVRPEGSVSTLKIQRTERGDSAVYLCASSLGSAGEQYFGPGTRLTVT.

The J gene is TRBJ2-7, the V gene TRBV12-3 or TRBV12-4, with D possibly matching TRBD1 (6 bases). The CDR3 sequence is 14 residues long. V gave up 1 base and J gave up 5 bases, with 12 bases separating them. The DNA for the CDR3 is TGTGCCAGCAGTTTAGGCGGACAGAGGGACGAGCAGTACTTC. The encoded protein is CASSLGGQRDEQYF.

This clonotype was observed at least ten times. The junction does not match germline at one end; this may be a read error. This rearrangement joins TRBV7-7 to TRBJ2-5; TRBD2 matches 9 bases. The CDR3 spans 14 residues. Germline-derived CDR1 and CDR2 are SSHAT and FNYEAQ (reference sequence). The CDR3 sequence is CASSLVAGEETQYF. In DNA, the CDR3 is TGTGCTAGCAGCCTTGTAGCGGGAGAAGAGACCCAGTACTTC.

The chain employs TRBV7-8 and TRBJ1-4, with D possibly being TRBD1 (5 bases). V was cut by 4 bases and J by 5 bases, with 20 bases left in between. Germline CDR1 SGHVS, CDR2 FQNEAQ. The CDR3 runs 17 residues. In nucleotides, the CDR3 is TGTGCCAGCAGCTCGCCACCCCATCGCCGGGGCAATGAAAAACTGTTTTTT. Its protein product is CASSSPPHRRGNEKLFF.

There are many counts of this clonotype. This chain connects TRBV6-6 to TRBJ1-1; 11 nucleotides agree with TRBD1. After removal of 5 bases from V and 4 bases from J, the junction contained 3 bases not matched to a gene. Germline CDR1 is MNHNY and CDR2 is SVGAGI (reference sequence). CDR3 size: 14 residues. The CDR3 region has the DNA TGTGCCAGCAGTGACGGACAGGGGGCCACTGAAGCTTTCTTT. Translating it yields CASSDGQGATEAFF.

In regard to this clonotype: One end of the junction is discordant with germline, which a read error may explain. V and J are TRBV7-7 and TRBJ2-2, with D possibly matching TRBD2 (6 bases). The CDR3 is 15 residues long. Germline V gene data show CDR1 as SSHAT and CDR2 as FNYEAQ (reference sequence). This CDR3 is CASSLALGGTGELLF. In DNA, the CDR3 is TGTGCTAGCAGCTTAGCGCTTGGGGGGACCGGGGAGCTGCTTTTT.